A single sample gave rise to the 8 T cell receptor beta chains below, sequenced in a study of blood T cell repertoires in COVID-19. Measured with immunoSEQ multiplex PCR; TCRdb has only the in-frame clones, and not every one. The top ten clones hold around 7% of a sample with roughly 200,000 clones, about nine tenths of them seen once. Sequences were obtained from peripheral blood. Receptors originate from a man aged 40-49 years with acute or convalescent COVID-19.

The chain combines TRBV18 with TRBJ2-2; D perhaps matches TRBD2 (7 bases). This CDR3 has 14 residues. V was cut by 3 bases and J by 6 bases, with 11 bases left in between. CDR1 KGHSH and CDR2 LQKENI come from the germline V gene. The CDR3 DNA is TGTGCCAGCTCACCCCAAGGGGGGGCCGGGGAGCTGTTTTTT. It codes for CASSPQGGAGELFF.

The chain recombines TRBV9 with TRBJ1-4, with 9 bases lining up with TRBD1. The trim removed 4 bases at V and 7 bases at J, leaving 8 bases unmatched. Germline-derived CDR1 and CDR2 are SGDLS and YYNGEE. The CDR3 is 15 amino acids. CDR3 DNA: TGTGCCAGCAGCTCGGCGGGACAGGGAGGTGAAAAACTGTTTTTT. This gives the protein CASSSAGQGGEKLFF.

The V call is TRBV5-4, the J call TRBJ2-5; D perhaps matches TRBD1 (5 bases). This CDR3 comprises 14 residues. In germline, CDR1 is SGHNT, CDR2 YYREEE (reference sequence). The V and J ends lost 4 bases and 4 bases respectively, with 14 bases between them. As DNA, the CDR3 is TGTGCCAGCAGCGGGGCTTCAGTGGGAGAGACCCAGTACTTC. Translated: CASSGASVGETQYF. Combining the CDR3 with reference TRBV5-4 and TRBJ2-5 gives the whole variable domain ETGVTQSPTHLIKTRGQQVTLRCSSQSGHNTVSWYQQALGQGPQFIFQYYREEENGRGNFPPRFSGLQFPNYSSELNVNALELDDSALYLCASSGASVGETQYFGPGTRLLVL.

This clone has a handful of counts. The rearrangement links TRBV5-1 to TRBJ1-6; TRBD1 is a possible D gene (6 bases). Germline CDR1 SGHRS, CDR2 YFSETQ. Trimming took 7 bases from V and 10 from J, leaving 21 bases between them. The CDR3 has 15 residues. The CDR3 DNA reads TGCGCCAGCCGCGAGGGGGGGCGATGGGAATCACCCCTCCACTTT. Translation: CASREGGRWESPLHF.

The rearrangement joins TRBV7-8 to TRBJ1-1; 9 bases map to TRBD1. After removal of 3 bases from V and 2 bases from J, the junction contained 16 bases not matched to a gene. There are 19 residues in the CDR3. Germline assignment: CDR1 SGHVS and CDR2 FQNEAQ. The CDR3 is CASSLTPLRLDRGNTEAFF. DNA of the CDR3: TGTGCCAGCAGCTTGACACCTTTAAGACTGGACAGGGGAAACACTGAAGCTTTCTTT.

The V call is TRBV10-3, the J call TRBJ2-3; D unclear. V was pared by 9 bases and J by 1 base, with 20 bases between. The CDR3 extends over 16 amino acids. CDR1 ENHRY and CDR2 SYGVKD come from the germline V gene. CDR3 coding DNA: TGTGCCATTCCCTCTGAGGCCTCCCCTCGCACAGATACGCAGTATTTT. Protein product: CAIPSEASPRTDTQYF.

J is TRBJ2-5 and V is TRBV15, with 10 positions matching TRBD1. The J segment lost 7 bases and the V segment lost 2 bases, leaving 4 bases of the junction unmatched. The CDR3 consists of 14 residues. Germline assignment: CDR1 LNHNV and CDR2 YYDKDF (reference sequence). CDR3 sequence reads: CATSRPGQGGTQYF. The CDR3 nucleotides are TGTGCCACCAGCAGACCCGGACAGGGGGGGACCCAGTACTTC.

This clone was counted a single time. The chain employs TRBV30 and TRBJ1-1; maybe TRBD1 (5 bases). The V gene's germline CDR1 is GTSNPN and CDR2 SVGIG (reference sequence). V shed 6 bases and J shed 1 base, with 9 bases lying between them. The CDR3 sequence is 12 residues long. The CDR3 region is CACRQRNTEAFF. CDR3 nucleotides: TGTGCCTGTAGACAGAGGAACACTGAAGCTTTCTTT.